The 13 T cell receptor beta chains listed next were all sequenced from one sample in a study of blood T cell repertoires in COVID-19. Libraries were prepared by immunoSEQ multiplex PCR; TCRdb keeps only in-frame clonotypes and omits some of them. This sample has 250,000 or so clones, with roughly 90% found just once. Sequenced: peripheral blood. Receptor source: a woman aged 40 to 55 who had recovered from COVID-19.

The chain has TRBV30 and TRBJ2-2; D gene unclear. Trimming took off 2 bases at V and 5 bases at J, with 6 bases between the two ends. From germline, CDR1 is GTSNPN and CDR2 SVGIG (reference sequence). The CDR3 has 12 residues. In DNA form, the CDR3 reads TGTGCCTGGAGTTTCACAACCGGGGAGCTGTTTTTT. This sequence encodes CAWSFTTGELFF.

This clone occurred once. V and J are TRBV7-2 and TRBJ2-7, with D perhaps matching TRBD2 (5 bases). V lost 5 bases to trimming and J lost 2 bases, with 10 bases between them. The CDR3 loop spans 13 amino acids. Germline V gene data show CDR1 as SGHTA and CDR2 as FQGNSA. CDR3 nucleotide sequence: TGTGCCAGCAGCCCCCGGGGAGCCTACGAGCAGTACTTC. Amino acids: CASSPRGAYEQYF. The full variable domain, rest sourced from reference TRBV7-2 and TRBJ2-7, is GAGVSQSPSNKVTEKGKDVELRCDPISGHTALYWYRQSLGQGLEFLIYFQGNSAPDKSGLPSDRFSAERTGGSVSTLTIQRTQQEDSAVYLCASSPRGAYEQYFGPGTRLTVT.

This chain uses TRBV18 with TRBJ2-1; a possible D gene is TRBD2 (5 bases). This CDR3 is 17 amino acids long. V lost 0 bases and J 9 bases, leaving 21 bases between the germline ends. In germline, CDR1 is KGHSH, CDR2 LQKENI. The CDR3 region has the DNA TGTGCCAGCTCACCACCGTCGGGGAGTGGTTTCGCGGCTGAGCAGTTCTTC. This translates into CASSPPSGSGFAAEQFF.

This chain uses TRBV7-9 with TRBJ2-3; 14 nucleotides match TRBD2. The junction had 2 bases not matched to a gene; V was cut back by 11 bases and J by 1 base. Germline V gene data show CDR1 as SEHNR and CDR2 as FQNEAQ (reference sequence). This CDR3 region has 14 residues. Here the CDR3 DNA reads TGTGCCGGGGGACTAGCGGGAGGCACAGATACGCAGTATTTT. This sequence encodes CAGGLAGGTDTQYF.

The chain employs TRBV5-1 and TRBJ2-5; 8 bases are shared with TRBD2. The V gene's germline CDR1 is SGHRS and CDR2 YFSETQ. V gave up 2 bases and J gave up 2 bases; unmatched junction bases: 5. This CDR3 spans 15 amino acids. The CDR3 DNA is TGCGCCAGCAGCTTACGGGGCGGGGGGCAAGAGACCCAGTACTTC. Amino acid sequence: CASSLRGGGQETQYF.

The chain uses TRBV7-8 and TRBJ2-1, with 7 bases identical to TRBD2. The germline V gene encodes CDR1 SGHVS and CDR2 FQNEAQ. The V and J ends lost 1 base and 4 bases, in that order; junction bases with no gene match: 7. The CDR3 runs 16 residues. CDR3 DNA: TGTGCCAGCAGCTTAGGTTCCAGCGGGGCTTACAATGAGCAGTTCTTC. This codes for CASSLGSSGAYNEQFF.

The J gene is TRBJ2-7, the V gene TRBV5-6, with TRBD1 as a possible D gene (5 bases). Trimming left V 3 bases short and J 6 bases short, with 16 bases between. The CDR3 spans 14 residues. Per the germline V gene, CDR1 is SGHDT and CDR2 is YYEEEE. The DNA of the CDR3 is TGTGCCAGCAGCTACCTGGGGCGGAACGGCGAGCAGTACTTC. This gives the protein CASSYLGRNGEQYF. The whole variable domain, filled in from reference TRBV5-6 and TRBJ2-7, reads DAGVTQSPTHLIKTRGQQVTLRCSPKSGHDTVSWYQQALGQGPQFIFQYYEEEERQRGNFPDRFSGHQFPNYSSELNVNALLLGDSALYLCASSYLGRNGEQYFGPGTRLTVT.

The chain recombines TRBV24-1 with TRBJ2-1; perhaps TRBD2 as D (6 bases). Deletions cut 10 bases from V and 5 bases from J, with 20 bases between. The CDR3 runs to 15 residues. CDR1 is KGHDR, CDR2 SFDVKD, per germline. CDR3 nucleotide sequence: TGTGCCACGCCCGGGGCGGGAACGCAGGACAATGAGCAGTTCTTC. Its protein is CATPGAGTQDNEQFF.

This clone was seen more than once but under ten times. The V and J genes are TRBV3-1 (or the pseudogene TRBV3-2) and TRBJ1-2; no firm D call. Germline V gene sequence: CDR1 LGHDT, CDR2 YNNKEL (reference sequence). This CDR3 has 11 amino acids. Trimming stripped 2 bases from V and 6 bases from J, with 4 bases between. The CDR3 region is CASSQYNGYTF. CDR3 coding DNA: TGTGCCAGCAGCCAATACAATGGCTACACCTTC.

This clone was found a few times. This chain uses TRBV25-1 with TRBJ2-5, with 7 nucleotides matching TRBD1. Looked up from germline, CDR1 is MGHDK and CDR2 is SYGVNS. V trimming: 5 bases; J trimming: 7 bases; junction bases outside the gene matches: 7. The CDR3 covers 13 residues. This CDR3 is CASSRDSRGTQYF. The CDR3 region has the DNA TGTGCCAGCAGTCGGGACAGCCGAGGGACCCAGTACTTC.

The chain is built from TRBV6-2 or TRBV6-3 and TRBJ2-2, with 7 nucleotides matching TRBD2. Germline values: CDR1 MNHEY, CDR2 SVGEGT. The V gene end was trimmed by 6 bases and the J gene end by 6 bases; junction bases not matched to a gene: 7. This CDR3 is built from 14 residues. The chain's CDR3 is CASRPGGVPGELFF. CDR3 nucleotide sequence: TGTGCCAGCAGGCCTGGGGGGGTCCCCGGGGAGCTGTTTTTT.

The V call is TRBV29-1, the J call TRBJ2-3, with TRBD2 as a possible D gene (6 bases). CDR1 and CDR2 (germline): SQVTM, ANQGSEA. This CDR3 is built from 19 residues. V was clipped by 0 bases and J by 0 bases, with 22 bases between them. The CDR3 here is CSVEDPSSYGRPSTDTQYF. CDR3 DNA sequence: TGCAGCGTTGAAGACCCTTCTTCTTACGGGAGACCTAGCACAGATACGCAGTATTTT.

The chain couples TRBV18 to TRBJ2-3; TRBD2 agrees at 7 bases. The CDR3 totals 16 residues. Germline V gene lookup returns CDR1 KGHSH and CDR2 LQKENI. J lost 2 bases, V lost 0 bases, and 5 bases had no gene match. DNA for the CDR3: TGTGCCAGCTCACCACCGTGGGGGGGACCCACAGATACGCAGTATTTT. Its protein product is CASSPPWGGPTDTQYF.